The next 5 T cell receptor beta chains were all read from a single sample in a study of regulatory T cells in long-lasting Graves disease listed by TCRdb under 2021. Taken with the paper, the label for time point translates to: persistent/refractory GD, antithyroid drugs over 5 years with positive TRAb. RNA was extracted from PBMCs in TRIzol for both TCR sequencing and RNA sequencing. Preparation of the library involved multiplex PCR. TCRdb names Illumina HiSeq 4000 as the instrument used. CDR3 regions were amplified by Arm-PCR with iRepertoire HTBI primers to construct TCR beta libraries. The public reads were quality trimmed at Q25 with fastp and then assembled into clones with MiXCR by TCRdb, keeping productive beta chains. CDR3 protein sequences are deduplicated, and each keeps its most common genes and DNA. In all, the sample holds roughly 700,000 distinct CDR3 sequences, and about 32% of those were seen once. The biggest ten clones account for about 42% of the sample.

The sample here was peripheral blood mononuclear cells (PBMCs), taken when the disease was refractory, from a patient treated with antithyroid drugs. The origin of the receptors is a female donor with Graves disease.

The chain combines TRBV20-1 with TRBJ2-7, with TRBD1 matching over 8 bases. This CDR3 region has 15 residues. Germline CDR1 and CDR2: DFQATT and SNEGSKA (reference sequence). Losses at the gene ends were 6 bases for V and 5 bases for J; bases not matched to a gene: 15. CDR3 in DNA: TGCAGTGCGGAAAAGACAGGGGACCTCCTCGACGAGCAGTACTTC. Translating it yields CSAEKTGDLLDEQYF.

V and J are TRBV27 and TRBJ1-2, with D perhaps TRBD1 (6 bases). Trimming took 5 bases from V and 6 from J, leaving 22 bases between them. Per germline, CDR1 MNHEY and CDR2 SMNVEV (reference sequence). The CDR3 is 16 residues long. In DNA form, the CDR3 reads TGTGCCAGCAGTCCTTATAGAACAGGGAGGGAGAATGGCTACACCTTC. Its protein is CASSPYRTGRENGYTF.

This clonotype was detected only once. The chain recombines TRBV10-3 with TRBJ2-2; 11 bases are shared with TRBD1. Germline V CDR1 and CDR2: ENHRY, SYGVKD. There are 17 residues in the CDR3. V was clipped by 3 bases and J by 4 bases; unmatched bases: 7. The CDR3 coding sequence is TGTGCCATCAGTGAAACCGGACAGGGGGCGGGCACCGGGGAGCTGTTTTTT. This sequence encodes CAISETGQGAGTGELFF.

At least ten counts were recorded for this clonotype. The genes are TRBV6-1 and TRBJ1-2; 7 bases are shared with TRBD1. The V segment lost 4 bases and the J segment 2 bases; nucleotides outside the gene matches: 13. From germline, CDR1 is MNHNS and CDR2 SASEGT. This CDR3 is 17 amino acids long. For the CDR3, the DNA is TGTGCCAGCAGTGCAATAATTGGGACAGCCCTGAACTATGGCTACACCTTC. This translates into CASSAIIGTALNYGYTF.

The table lists this clonotype with many counts. The chain uses TRBV6-1 and TRBJ1-5; TRBD1 agrees at 7 bases. The germline gives CDR1 MNHNS, CDR2 SASEGT. The ends lost 4 bases at V and 4 bases at J; junction bases unmatched: 4. This CDR3 spans 14 amino acids. CDR3 DNA: TGTGCCAGCAGTGCAGGGGGAGGAAATCAGCCCCAGCATTTT. Amino acids: CASSAGGGNQPQHF.